Below are 8 T cell receptor beta chains sequenced from a single sample in a study of brain T cells in children with intractable seizures. Time point noted: blood from clinic visit 5 months post-surgery; TSC patient then seizure free. Profiled with immunoSEQ multiplex PCR; TCRdb holds only in-frame clones, not every one. Of approximately 330,000 clones listed, over 90% are singletons. Specimen: peripheral blood, collected less than 6 months after surgery. These receptors were obtained from a boy in the first two years of life with tuberous sclerosis and intractable seizures.

The chain couples TRBV7-8 to TRBJ1-1; possible D gene TRBD1, 6 bases. The ends were cut back, 2 bases at V and 2 bases at J, with 9 bases in the middle. Germline V lookup: CDR1 SGHVS, CDR2 FQNEAQ. The CDR3 length is 14 residues. CDR3 sequence reads: CASSLRDINTEAFF. The DNA for the CDR3 is TGTGCCAGCAGCTTAAGGGACATCAACACTGAAGCTTTCTTT.

CDR3 protein: CASSITGTVIGAFF. The CDR3 region has the DNA TGTGCCAGCAGTATTACCGGGACAGTCATCGGAGCTTTCTTT. The J gene is TRBJ1-1, the V gene TRBV27; 7 bases are a match to TRBD1. Germline lookup yields CDR1 MNHEY and CDR2 SMNVEV (reference sequence). V was pared by 5 bases and J by 10 bases, with 13 bases of the junction left unmatched. The CDR3 is 14 residues long.

The rearrangement joins TRBV7-2 to TRBJ2-7; a possible D gene is TRBD2 (5 bases). This CDR3 comprises 17 residues. V lost 5 bases, J lost 1 base, and 21 bases lay in between. Per the germline V gene, CDR1 is SGHTA and CDR2 is FQGNSA. The CDR3 DNA follows: TGTGCCAGCAGCCCCCACCCCCCCTCGGGAATTTCCTACGAGCAGTACTTC. The encoded protein is CASSPHPPSGISYEQYF. Full variable domain (missing parts from reference TRBV7-2 and TRBJ2-7): GAGVSQSPSNKVTEKGKDVELRCDPISGHTALYWYRQSLGQGLEFLIYFQGNSAPDKSGLPSDRFSAERTGGSVSTLTIQRTQQEDSAVYLCASSPHPPSGISYEQYFGPGTRLTVT.

This chain links TRBV2 with TRBJ1-1, with D possibly matching TRBD1 (6 bases). Germline V gene data show CDR1 as SNHLY and CDR2 as FYNNEI. V lost 6 bases, J lost 5 bases, and 16 bases lay in between. The CDR3 consists of 14 residues. In nucleotides, the CDR3 is TGTGCCAGCAGAGCTCCAATAGGGGGAACTGAAGCTTTCTTT. As protein: CASRAPIGGTEAFF.

The V call is TRBV7-9, the J call TRBJ1-4, with TRBD1 as a possible D gene (6 bases). CDR3 length: 14 amino acids. CDR1 and CDR2 (germline): SEHNR, FQNEAQ (reference sequence). Trimming removed 5 bases at V and 8 bases at J, with 15 bases between. Written as DNA, the CDR3 is TGTGCCAGCAGCGCCCGGGACACGGACGAAAAACTGTTTTTT. Its translation: CASSARDTDEKLFF.

The chain combines TRBV28 with TRBJ1-3; the D is unclear. Per the germline V gene, CDR1 is MDHEN and CDR2 is SYDVKM. V was pared by 5 bases and J by 9 bases, with 17 bases between. This CDR3 spans 14 amino acids. In DNA form, the CDR3 reads TGTGCCAGCAGTCCGGACCGGGCCGTAGGCACCATATATTTT. Its protein product is CASSPDRAVGTIYF.

The gene calls are TRBV5-1 and TRBJ2-3; perhaps TRBD1 as D (5 bases). V lost 4 bases and J 0 bases, leaving 15 bases between the germline ends. Germline CDR1 reads SGHRS; CDR2 reads YFSETQ. The CDR3 contains 16 residues. The CDR3 region has the DNA TGCGCCAGCAGCGTATACAGGACATCTAGCACAGATACGCAGTATTTT. Translated: CASSVYRTSSTDTQYF.

This clone has just a few counts. The chain carries TRBV11-2 and TRBJ1-6; D unresolved. Germline V gives CDR1 SGHAT, CDR2 FQNNGV. V gave up 1 base and J gave up 7 bases, with 8 bases separating them. The length of the CDR3 is 14 residues. CDR3 coding DNA: TGTGCCAGCAGCTTAGGGGTAATCAATTCACCCCTCCACTTT. This codes for CASSLGVINSPLHF.